Listed below are T cell receptor beta chains from one sample, sequenced in a study of neurological immune-mediated disorders. TCRdb ran MiXCR on the 5' RACE reads and lists one entry per CDR3 protein. The repertoire consists of about 90,000 distinct CDR3 sequences, with roughly 13% occurring once and the leading ten covering approximately 4.5%. The sequenced sample consisted of PBMCs. These receptors all stem from a female donor with HTLV-1-associated myelopathy (HAM/TSP). CDR3s include the opening cysteine and the closing phenylalanine or tryptophan. D genes are given only for firm matches. A clone size is listed for some rows: how often the clone was seen (once, few, many), or a class if it is expanded.

size: many
length: 14
D: TRBD2
J: TRBJ2-3
V: TRBV3-1
CDR3: CASGSSGSTDTQYF
DNA: TGTGCCAGCGGGTCTAGCGGTAGCACAGATACGCAGTATTTT

size: -
length: 11
D: -
J: TRBJ1-6
V: TRBV7-9
CDR3: CASSLLEPLHF
DNA: TGTGCCAGCAGCTTACTCGAACCCCTCCACTTT

size: many
length: 15
D: -
J: TRBJ1-5
V: TRBV5-1
CDR3: CASSLEGGPRQPQHF
DNA: TGCGCCAGCAGCTTGGAGGGTGGGCCCAGGCAGCCCCAGCATTTT

size: medium-sized
length: 14
D: TRBD1
J: TRBJ2-7
V: TRBV5-1
CDR3: CASSPGTGAYEQYF
DNA: TGTGCCAGCTCCCCCGGGACAGGCGCTTACGAGCAGTACTTC

size: many
length: 15
D: TRBD1
J: TRBJ1-5
V: TRBV12-3/TRBV12-4
CDR3: CASSLRTGVNQPQHF
DNA: TGTGCCAGCAGTTTGAGGACAGGGGTCAATCAGCCCCAGCATTTT

size: many
length: 14
D: -
J: TRBJ2-2
V: TRBV24-1
CDR3: CATGPGRNTGELFF
DNA: TGTGCCACCGGCCCGGGACGGAACACCGGGGAGCTGTTTTTT

size: -
length: 15
D: TRBD1
J: TRBJ2-3
V: TRBV7-2
CDR3: CASSPLTGGRGTQYF
DNA: TGTGCCAGCAGCCCTTTGACAGGGGGCAGGGGTACGCAGTATTTT

size: -
length: 14
D: TRBD1
J: TRBJ2-7
V: TRBV2
CDR3: CASKVITGVREQYF
DNA: TGTGCCAGCAAAGTAATAACAGGGGTACGCGAGCAGTACTTC

size: many
length: 18
D: TRBD1
J: TRBJ2-2
V: TRBV12-3/TRBV12-4
CDR3: CASSRMIGTGANTGELFF
DNA: TGTGCCAGCAGCCGCATGATAGGGACAGGGGCGAACACCGGGGAGCTGTTTTTT

size: many
length: 16
D: TRBD2
J: TRBJ2-3
V: TRBV11-2
CDR3: CASSHQAGGHPDTQYF
DNA: TGTGCCAGCAGCCATCAAGCGGGGGGCCACCCAGATACGCAGTATTTT

size: many
length: 17
D: TRBD1
J: TRBJ2-1
V: TRBV5-6
CDR3: CASSIKNLRDRGSEQFF
DNA: TGTGCCAGCAGCATCAAAAACCTCCGGGACAGAGGGAGTGAGCAGTTCTTC

size: -
length: 14
D: -
J: TRBJ2-7
V: TRBV7-2
CDR3: CASSLVNRGDEQYF
DNA: TGTGCCAGCAGCTTAGTCAATCGGGGAGACGAGCAGTACTTC

size: many
length: 13
D: TRBD1
J: TRBJ1-1
V: TRBV3-1
CDR3: CASKTGGEGRAFF
DNA: TGTGCCAGCAAAACAGGGGGCGAAGGTCGGGCTTTCTTT

size: many
length: 15
D: TRBD1
J: TRBJ1-1
V: TRBV3-1
CDR3: CASRDRGRGNTEAFF
DNA: TGTGCCAGCAGGGACAGGGGGCGAGGGAACACTGAAGCTTTCTTT

size: many
length: 13
D: -
J: TRBJ2-7
V: TRBV5-1
CDR3: CASSLAEGHEQYF
DNA: TGCGCCAGCAGCTTGGCCGAGGGGCACGAGCAGTACTTC

size: many
length: 12
D: -
J: TRBJ2-1
V: TRBV20-1
CDR3: CSASDDRSDPFF
DNA: TGCAGTGCTAGCGATGACAGATCGGATCCGTTCTTC

size: many
length: 14
D: -
J: TRBJ2-5
V: TRBV5-1
CDR3: CASSKSGRGETQYF
DNA: TGCGCCAGCAGCAAATCCGGGCGTGGGGAGACCCAGTACTTC

size: many
length: 14
D: TRBD1
J: TRBJ1-5
V: TRBV9
CDR3: CASSGTGVGGPQHF
DNA: TGTGCCAGCAGCGGGACAGGGGTGGGTGGGCCCCAGCATTTT